The rows below give T cell receptor beta chains drawn from one sample of a study of blood T cell repertoires in COVID-19. TCRdb keeps only in-frame clones here, not all; method: immunoSEQ multiplex PCR. The sample lists under 200,000 clones; approximately 80% were seen once. Material for sequencing was peripheral blood. The origin of the receptors is a woman older than 75 with active or convalescent COVID-19. The CDR3 runs from the conserved cysteine through the conserved F or W. Fields, in order: D gene, J gene, V gene, CDR3 protein. D genes are given only for firm matches.

D gene: .; J gene: TRBJ1-1; V gene: TRBV5-1; CDR3 protein: CASSPQITNTEAFF
D gene: .; J gene: TRBJ1-1; V gene: TRBV6-5; CDR3 protein: CASSSTGQIGTEAFF
D gene: .; J gene: TRBJ1-1; V gene: TRBV7-2; CDR3 protein: CASSYGGVNTEAFF
D gene: TRBD1; J gene: TRBJ2-7; V gene: TRBV19; CDR3 protein: CASRGPGQGYYEQYF
D gene: TRBD2; J gene: TRBJ2-1; V gene: TRBV7-7; CDR3 protein: CASSLAGAGDEQFF
D gene: .; J gene: TRBJ1-5; V gene: TRBV6-2/TRBV6-3; CDR3 protein: CASSWGGDQPQHF
D gene: TRBD1; J gene: TRBJ1-2; V gene: TRBV6-2/TRBV6-3; CDR3 protein: CASSSGTANYGYTF
D gene: TRBD2; J gene: TRBJ2-1; V gene: TRBV10-3; CDR3 protein: CAIRTSGDEQFF
D gene: TRBD1; J gene: TRBJ1-2; V gene: TRBV2; CDR3 protein: CASRGQGFGYTF
D gene: TRBD1; J gene: TRBJ2-7; V gene: TRBV10-3; CDR3 protein: CAINQGQGGLHYEQYF
D gene: .; J gene: TRBJ1-1; V gene: TRBV7-3; CDR3 protein: CASRAGMNTEAFF
D gene: .; J gene: TRBJ2-1; V gene: TRBV19; CDR3 protein: CASTEGLTYNEQFF
D gene: .; J gene: TRBJ1-4; V gene: TRBV18; CDR3 protein: CASSLMRVATNEKLFF
D gene: .; J gene: TRBJ2-3; V gene: TRBV7-9; CDR3 protein: CASSFASSTDTQYF
D gene: .; J gene: TRBJ2-7; V gene: TRBV20-1; CDR3 protein: CSASRGLSEQYF
D gene: .; J gene: TRBJ1-1; V gene: TRBV6-4; CDR3 protein: CASSLTVNTEAFF
D gene: .; J gene: TRBJ2-2; V gene: TRBV4-3; CDR3 protein: CASSPPDSNTGELFF
D gene: TRBD1; J gene: TRBJ1-1; V gene: TRBV10-3; CDR3 protein: CAISVQQGGSTEAFF
D gene: TRBD1; J gene: TRBJ1-5; V gene: TRBV5-8; CDR3 protein: CASNPGQGRGPQHF
D gene: TRBD1; J gene: TRBJ1-1; V gene: TRBV19; CDR3 protein: CASSAGTGVMNTEAFF
D gene: .; J gene: TRBJ1-2; V gene: TRBV7-9; CDR3 protein: CASSLDHPMRFYGYTF
D gene: .; J gene: TRBJ1-6; V gene: TRBV5-5; CDR3 protein: CASKGDGSGSPLHF
D gene: .; J gene: TRBJ1-5; V gene: TRBV7-2; CDR3 protein: CASSLEVSGWGSNQPQHF
D gene: .; J gene: TRBJ1-4; V gene: TRBV5-1; CDR3 protein: CASSLVRANNEKLFF
D gene: TRBD2; J gene: TRBJ2-7; V gene: TRBV4-3; CDR3 protein: CASSQEGGTREQYF